These 23 T cell receptor beta chains were sequenced from one sample in a study of T cells in Graves' hyperthyroidism and ophthalmopathy. The source material, RNA transcripts, was used to amplify TCR beta CDR3 regions. HTBI primers were the set used in a first-round RT-PCR of the TCR CDR3. From the multiplex PCR reads, TCRdb called clonotypes with MiXCR, one entry per CDR3 protein. The table has more than 250,000 distinct CDR3 sequences, around 15% seen once. The source material was blood. These TCRs come from a woman aged 45 to 65 with Graves' hyperthyroidism that later progressed to Graves' ophthalmopathy.

The chain links TRBV6-1 to TRBJ1-2; D call uncertain. Germline CDR1 MNHNS, CDR2 SASEGT. The CDR3 runs to 12 residues. The V gene lost 2 bases and the J gene lost 5 bases, with 6 bases spanning the gap. The CDR3 sequence is CASSEQPYGYTF. The CDR3 region has the DNA TGTGCCAGCAGTGAACAGCCTTATGGCTACACCTTC.

This clonotype appeared a few times. The V call is TRBV19, the J call TRBJ2-1, with 10 bases that match TRBD2. Losses at the gene ends were 1 base for V and 8 bases for J; bases not matched to a gene: 5. The germline V gene has CDR1 LNHDA and CDR2 SQIVND (reference sequence). The CDR3 extends over 15 amino acids. CDR3 amino acids: CASSIGAGGLDEQFF. DNA of the CDR3: TGTGCCAGTAGTATAGGAGCGGGAGGGCTAGATGAGCAGTTCTTC.

The CDR3 nucleotides are TGTGCCAGCAGTCCCCCCCTGACAGGGAGTTCACCCCTCCACTTT. Translation gives CASSPPLTGSSPLHF. This chain links TRBV27 with TRBJ1-6; TRBD1 agrees at 7 bases. Trimming cost V 5 bases and J 9 bases; bases outside gene matches: 10. Looked up from germline, CDR1 is MNHEY and CDR2 is SMNVEV (reference sequence). There are 15 residues in the CDR3.

This clonotype has just a few counts. The chain couples TRBV19 to TRBJ1-1, with 8 bases matching TRBD1. Germline CDR1 LNHDA, CDR2 SQIVND (reference sequence). Trimming removed 3 bases from V and 5 bases from J; junction bases left unmatched: 2. CDR3 length: 13 residues. The CDR3 sequence is CASSIQGATEAFF. CDR3 in DNA: TGTGCCAGTAGTATTCAGGGGGCAACTGAAGCTTTCTTT.

This clonotype was counted at least ten times. The chain uses TRBV27 and TRBJ2-7; D possibly corresponds to TRBD2 (6 bases). The V gene's germline CDR1 is MNHEY and CDR2 SMNVEV (reference sequence). V lost 2 bases and J 3 bases, leaving 8 bases between the germline ends. The length of the CDR3 is 13 residues. The CDR3 nucleotides are TGTGCCAGCAGTTTAGGACTATACTACGAGCAGTACTTC. It translates to CASSLGLYYEQYF.

This clonotype was seen a handful of times. The gene calls are TRBV6-1 and TRBJ1-5; D may be TRBD1 (6 bases). The CDR3 extends over 14 amino acids. The V gene lost 8 bases and the J gene lost 4 bases, with 15 bases spanning the gap. CDR1 is MNHNS and CDR2 is SASEGT in the germline V gene. The CDR3 DNA is TGTGCCAGCGGGGGGGGGGCTAGAAATCAGCCCCAGCATTTT. Translation gives CASGGGARNQPQHF.

The sample holds many counts of this clonotype. The chain links TRBV5-1 to TRBJ2-5; TRBD1 might be the D (6 bases). The ends were cut back, 5 bases at V and 5 bases at J, with 19 bases in the middle. Germline CDR1 is SGHRS and CDR2 is YFSETQ. This CDR3 is 15 amino acids long. The CDR3 is CASRGNLQGMETQYF. CDR3 nucleotides: TGCGCCAGCAGGGGCAACCTACAGGGAATGGAGACCCAGTACTTC.

This sequence joins TRBV5-4 and TRBJ2-5; D may be TRBD1 or TRBD2 (5 bases each). V was trimmed by 5 bases and J by 5 bases, leaving 13 bases between them. The CDR3 runs 13 residues. Germline V CDR1 and CDR2: SGHNT, YYREEE (reference sequence). CDR3 DNA: TGTGCCAGCAGAGTTAGAGGGACGGAGACCCAGTACTTC. It yields the protein CASRVRGTETQYF.

There are many counts of this clonotype. V is TRBV7-9 and J is TRBJ2-1, with 10 bases identical to TRBD2. Germline V gene sequence: CDR1 SEHNR, CDR2 FQNEAQ (reference sequence). The CDR3 consists of 18 residues. The trim removed 3 bases at V and 0 bases at J, leaving 8 bases unmatched. In nucleotides, the CDR3 is TGTGCCAGCAGCTTGGGGAGACTAGCGGGCAGCTCCTACAATGAGCAGTTCTTC. This translates into CASSLGRLAGSSYNEQFF. Full variable domain (missing parts from reference TRBV7-9 and TRBJ2-1): DTGVSQNPRHKITKRGQNVTFRCDPISEHNRLYWYRQTLGQGPEFLTYFQNEAQLEKSRLLSDRFSAERPKGSFSTLEIQRTEQGDSAMYLCASSLGRLAGSSYNEQFFGPGTRLTVL.

This clonotype showed up many times. This chain joins TRBV3-1 and TRBJ2-5; D remains ambiguous. Germline values: CDR1 LGHDT, CDR2 YNNKEL (reference sequence). V was cut by 4 bases and J by 2 bases, with 11 bases left in between. This CDR3 contains 14 residues. DNA of the CDR3: TGTGCCAGCAGCCTGAGACGTAATCAAGAGACCCAGTACTTC. This sequence encodes CASSLRRNQETQYF.

This clonotype was seen only a few times. This chain uses TRBV19 with TRBJ2-1, with 7 bases aligning to TRBD2. V trimming: 5 bases; J trimming: 4 bases; junction bases outside the gene matches: 11. The CDR3 contains 16 residues. CDR1 is LNHDA and CDR2 is SQIVND in the germline V gene (reference sequence). The CDR3 region has the DNA TGTGCCAGTAGTGCCCGGGGGGAGGGAGGGTACAATGAGCAGTTCTTC. Amino acids: CASSARGEGGYNEQFF.

This clonotype was found many times. Mismatch with germline at one junction end may stem from a read error. The V call is TRBV7-7, the J call TRBJ2-5, with a tentative D call TRBD1 (7 bases). Germline V lookup: CDR1 SSHAT, CDR2 FNYEAQ (reference sequence). The CDR3 runs 14 residues. The CDR3 reads CASSRQGGQETQYF. For the CDR3, the DNA is TGTGCTAGCAGCCGTCAGGGGGGTCAAGAGACCCAGTACTTC.

This clonotype appeared many times. The genes are TRBV5-1 and TRBJ2-3, with TRBD2 as a possible D gene (6 bases). CDR1 is SGHRS and CDR2 is YFSETQ in the germline V gene. The CDR3 sequence is 14 residues long. V lost 5 bases to trimming and J lost 2 bases, with 12 bases between them. CDR3 in DNA: TGCGCCAGCAGTTCCGGGACTTTCACAGATACGCAGTATTTT. Encoded protein: CASSSGTFTDTQYF.

Remarks on this clonotype: This clone may be a read error of a much larger clone one base away. The chain couples TRBV20-1 to TRBJ2-5, with a possible D match to TRBD2 (6 bases). CDR3 length: 12 amino acids. From germline, CDR1 is DFQATT and CDR2 SNEGSKA (reference sequence). CDR3 in amino acids: CSPGETQETQYF. For the CDR3, the DNA is TGCAGCCCGGGAGAGACTCAAGAGACCCAGTACTTC.

Concerning this clonotype itself: This may come from a read error, since a much larger clone is one base off. The CDR3 ends on some other residue instead of the conserved phenylalanine or tryptophan, so this is likely a read error. V and J are TRBV7-9 and TRBJ1-5; D is unresolved. The length of the CDR3 is 14 residues. The V end was cut by 5 bases, the J end by 3 bases, with 11 bases between. From germline, CDR1 is SEHNR and CDR2 FQNEAQ (reference sequence). CDR3 DNA: TGTGCCAGCAGCCCCCCTGGATACAATCAGCCCCAGCATTCT. It specifies CASSPPGYNQPQHS.

There are many counts of this clonotype. This chain joins TRBV24-1 and TRBJ2-2, with D unresolved. The CDR3 spans 15 residues. Trimming shortened V by 5 bases and J by 3 bases, and 12 bases separated the two germline ends. CDR1 is KGHDR and CDR2 is SFDVKD in the germline V gene. CDR3 amino acids: CATSVGRHHTGELFF. As DNA, the CDR3 is TGTGCCACCAGTGTGGGAAGACATCACACCGGGGAGCTGTTTTTT.

This clonotype was found many times. This chain connects TRBV6-1 to TRBJ2-5; D remains ambiguous. The V gene's germline CDR1 is MNHNS and CDR2 SASEGT. Trimming cost V 1 base and J 5 bases, with 14 bases left between them. This CDR3 contains 15 residues. CDR3 nucleotide sequence: TGTGCCAGCAGTGAAGTGGTAGTCCCCGGGGAGACCCAGTACTTC. Translated: CASSEVVVPGETQYF.

This clonotype was recorded at least ten times. The chain employs TRBV7-8 and TRBJ2-3; no firm D call. This CDR3 spans 15 amino acids. Germline CDR1 and CDR2: SGHVS and FQNEAQ. V was shortened by 5 bases and J by 4 bases, with 16 bases between the two germline ends. The CDR3 is CASSLYWRDADTQYF. CDR3 nucleotides: TGTGCCAGCAGCCTCTACTGGAGAGACGCAGATACGCAGTATTTT.

The chain is built from TRBV20-1 and TRBJ1-1, with a possible D match to TRBD1 (5 bases). The CDR3 contains 14 residues. V gave up 0 bases and J gave up 4 bases, with 12 bases separating them. Germline V gene sequence: CDR1 DFQATT, CDR2 SNEGSKA (reference sequence). CDR3 in DNA: TGCAGTGCTAGAGATCAGGCAGGGCCCACTGAAGCTTTCTTT. Residues: CSARDQAGPTEAFF.

For this clonotype: One base away lies a much larger clone, so this may be a sequencing read error. This chain links TRBV28 with TRBJ1-2, with TRBD1 identical over 8 bases. This CDR3 is 13 amino acids long. The junction had 4 bases not matched to a gene; V was cut back by 6 bases and J by 4 bases. The germline CDR1 and CDR2 sequences are MDHEN and SYDVKM. Here the CDR3 reads CASSDRGTYGYTF. CDR3 nucleotide sequence: TGTGCCAGCAGCGACAGGGGCACCTATGGCTACACCTTC.

The CDR3 bases are TGCGCCAGCTTGATGGACGGGAGTCCCTACGAGCAGTACTTC. Translation: CASLMDGSPYEQYF. V is TRBV10-2 and J is TRBJ2-7, with a weak D call TRBD2 (6 bases). Trimming shortened V by 8 bases and J by 2 bases, and 16 bases separated the two germline ends. Germline values: CDR1 WSHSY, CDR2 SAAADI. CDR3 length: 14 amino acids.

This clonotype showed up just a few times. The V and J genes are TRBV10-3 and TRBJ2-3; maybe TRBD2 (7 bases). V dropped 6 bases and J dropped 6 bases, with 19 bases sitting between them. CDR1 is ENHRY and CDR2 is SYGVKD in the germline V gene. The CDR3 loop spans 15 amino acids. CDR3 nucleotides: TGTGCCATCAGCGAAGGGGGGGGTCGTGAGGATACGCAGTATTTT. Encoded protein: CAISEGGGREDTQYF.

V usage is TRBV6-1 and J usage is TRBJ1-6; 8 bases agree with TRBD1. The CDR3 extends over 15 amino acids. V trimming: 6 bases; J trimming: 3 bases; junction bases outside the gene matches: 4. Germline CDR1 is MNHNS and CDR2 is SASEGT. The CDR3 loop is CASRQGEVYNSPLHF. The CDR3 bases are TGTGCCAGCAGACAGGGGGAAGTCTATAATTCACCCCTCCACTTT.